One sample yielded the 10 T cell receptor beta chains listed below, sequenced in a study of CD8 T cells in Susac syndrome. After extraction with the RNeasy kit, about 0.45 to 1 ug of the RNA was reverse transcribed using random hexamers. TCRdb itself ran the immunoSEQ multiplex PCR reads through MiXCR, one entry per CDR3 protein. This table holds 140,000 or so distinct CDR3 sequences, approximately 96% found once. Source material: CD4+ T cells from PBMCs. These receptor sequences come from a human donor with Susac syndrome.

This clonotype was counted once. V gene TRBV20-1 combines with J gene TRBJ2-7; 13 bases line up with TRBD2. The CDR3 extends over 14 amino acids. V was clipped by 2 bases and J by 8 bases; unmatched bases: 6. The germline CDR1 and CDR2 sequences are DFQATT and SNEGSKA (reference sequence). CDR3: CSARTGTSGIQQYF. CDR3 in DNA: TGCAGTGCTAGAACCGGGACTAGCGGGATTCAGCAGTACTTC.

This clonotype was detected only once. The chain combines TRBV5-1 with TRBJ2-3, with 8 bases fitting TRBD1. This CDR3 contains 14 residues. V lost 5 bases and J lost 2; bases outside the gene matches: 4. Germline V gene sequence: CDR1 SGHRS, CDR2 YFSETQ. In DNA, the CDR3 is TGCGCCAGCAGGGACAGGGTGTCCACAGATACGCAGTATTTT. It translates to CASRDRVSTDTQYF.

The chain's CDR3 is CSVEKDLGETQYF. CDR3 nucleotides: TGCAGCGTTGAAAAGGACCTGGGGGAGACCCAGTACTTC. V is TRBV29-1 and J is TRBJ2-5; no firm D call. Germline V gives CDR1 SQVTM, CDR2 ANQGSEA. The V and J ends lost 2 bases and 5 bases respectively, with 12 bases between them. The CDR3 loop spans 13 amino acids.

This clonotype turned up a few times. The V gene is TRBV7-9, the J gene TRBJ1-1; D gene unclear. Germline V gene lookup returns CDR1 SEHNR and CDR2 FQNEAQ (reference sequence). This CDR3 has 13 residues. Trimming left V 6 bases short and J 1 base short, with 9 bases between. In DNA, the CDR3 is TGTGCCAGCAGTCAAGGGCAGAACACTGAAGCTTTCTTT. Translated, it gives CASSQGQNTEAFF.

V is TRBV5-1 and J is TRBJ2-3; D is undetermined. The V gene lost 1 base and the J gene lost 4 bases, with 10 bases spanning the gap. The CDR3 loop spans 14 amino acids. Germline V lookup: CDR1 SGHRS, CDR2 YFSETQ. The CDR3 coding sequence is TGCGCCAGCAGCTTGTTCCACCCAGCAGATACGCAGTATTTT. It translates to CASSLFHPADTQYF.

CDR3: CSVEGIGGRREQFF. The CDR3 DNA sequence: TGCAGCGTTGAAGGGATTGGCGGGAGACGTGAGCAGTTCTTC. This chain links TRBV29-1 with TRBJ2-1; 7 bases align to TRBD2. The CDR3 is 14 residues long. Trimming at V came to 1 base and at J to 9 bases, leaving 9 bases not matched to a gene. Per germline, CDR1 SQVTM and CDR2 ANQGSEA.

The chain links TRBV11-2 to TRBJ2-6; TRBD1 might be the D (5 bases). This CDR3 is 15 amino acids long. Germline CDR1 and CDR2: SGHAT and FQNNGV. V lost 5 bases, J lost 2 bases, and 10 bases lay in between. CDR3 region: CASSNQGTGANVLTF. Here the CDR3 DNA reads TGTGCCAGCAGCAATCAGGGCACTGGGGCCAACGTCCTGACTTTC.

The V and J genes are TRBV6-6 and TRBJ2-5; 9 bases match TRBD2. Germline CDR1 reads MNHNY; CDR2 reads SVGAGI (reference sequence). The V and J ends lost 4 bases and 3 bases, in that order; junction bases with no gene match: 3. The CDR3 is made up of 14 amino acids. The CDR3 DNA is TGTGCCAGCAGTTTCGTAGCGGGAGAAGAGACCCAGTACTTC. Its protein product is CASSFVAGEETQYF.

The chain carries TRBV12-3 or TRBV12-4 and TRBJ2-2, with D uncertain. V was clipped by 3 bases and J by 6 bases, with 5 bases between them. The CDR3 has 12 residues. Here the CDR3 DNA reads TGTGCCAGCAGTTTCCCTGCCGGGGAGCTGTTTTTT. Translated, it gives CASSFPAGELFF.

The rearrangement joins TRBV20-1 to TRBJ2-3; 9 positions agree with TRBD2. The CDR3 totals 18 residues. Trimming took 3 bases from V and 5 from J; bases not matched to a gene: 18. Germline CDR1 and CDR2: DFQATT and SNEGSKA (reference sequence). The CDR3 bases are TGCAGTGCTAGTCTTCTCCATGGCGGGAGGGCCGGGGAAGATACGCAGTATTTT. This sequence encodes CSASLLHGGRAGEDTQYF.